The 29 T cell receptor beta chains below were found in one sample sequenced in a study of shared clonotypes between healthy human individuals. Repertoires were generated with immunoSEQ multiplex PCR, while TCRdb's copy carries only in-frame clones and drops some. The data show approximately 1.5 million clones, with 98% seen just once and about 0.4% held by the top ten. The sample consisted of naive CD4+ T cells sorted from blood. Subset indicated: CD45RA+ positively selected. These receptors all come from a man younger than 40 in good health.

The genes are TRBV11-2 and TRBJ1-3, with 7 positions matching TRBD1. The CDR3 is made up of 15 amino acids. V was pared by 7 bases and J by 3 bases, with 9 bases of the junction left unmatched. The V gene's germline CDR1 is SGHAT and CDR2 FQNNGV. The CDR3 region is CASKPGQFIGNTIYF. Here the CDR3 DNA reads TGTGCCAGCAAGCCGGGACAGTTTATTGGAAACACCATATATTTT.

J is TRBJ1-1 and V is TRBV19; D perhaps matches TRBD1 (5 bases). The ends were cut back, 4 bases at V and 2 bases at J, with 17 bases in the middle. Germline-derived CDR1 and CDR2 are LNHDA and SQIVND (reference sequence). The CDR3 is made up of 16 amino acids. DNA for the CDR3: TGTGCCAGTAGTACGAAAACAGGTGGGGTAAACACTGAAGCTTTCTTT. Protein: CASSTKTGGVNTEAFF.

The V gene is TRBV25-1, the J gene TRBJ1-1; tentative D call: TRBD1 (5 bases). In germline, CDR1 is MGHDK, CDR2 SYGVNS. The CDR3 runs to 11 residues. Trimming left V 6 bases short and J 11 bases short, with 13 bases between. CDR3 sequence: CASRDTTRAFF. The CDR3 DNA reads as TGTGCCAGCAGGGACACAACCCGGGCTTTCTTT.

The rearrangement uses TRBV9 and TRBJ2-3; D call uncertain. CDR1 and CDR2 (germline): SGDLS, YYNGEE. This CDR3 is built from 14 residues. V lost 2 bases and J lost 1, with 8 bases in between. CDR3 in amino acids: CASSVSIRTDTQYF. The CDR3 DNA is TGTGCCAGCAGCGTCAGTATCCGCACAGATACGCAGTATTTT.

The V and J genes are TRBV9 and TRBJ2-1; either TRBD1 or TRBD2 may fit D (5 bases each). This CDR3 comprises 16 residues. Deletions cut 4 bases from V and 5 bases from J, with 19 bases between. Germline V CDR1 and CDR2: SGDLS, YYNGEE. The CDR3 sequence: CASSPPTGRKHNEQFF. CDR3 nucleotides: TGTGCCAGCAGCCCACCGACGGGACGGAAACACAATGAGCAGTTCTTC.

The CDR3 DNA is TGTGCCAGCAGCTTCGGACAGGTTGTCTCTGAAGCTTTCTTT. As protein: CASSFGQVVSEAFF. The chain couples TRBV7-9 to TRBJ1-1; the match to TRBD1 covers 7 bases. Germline CDR1 is SEHNR and CDR2 is FQNEAQ (reference sequence). The CDR3 totals 14 residues. The junction had 7 bases not matched to a gene; V was cut back by 3 bases and J by 6 bases.

The chain has TRBV13 and TRBJ2-7, with TRBD2 matching over 8 bases. CDR1 PRHDT and CDR2 FYEKMQ come from the germline V gene (reference sequence). This CDR3 comprises 16 residues. With V trimmed by 6 bases and J by 3 bases, 13 bases remained unmatched. The CDR3 DNA is TGTGCCAGCAGTCCAACGATTAGCGGGGACTACTACGAGCAGTACTTC. Protein product: CASSPTISGDYYEQYF.

This sequence joins TRBV4-3 and TRBJ2-5; TRBD1 aligns across 8 bases. V gave up 5 bases and J gave up 2 bases; unmatched junction bases: 10. The germline CDR1 and CDR2 sequences are LGHNA and YSLEER. This CDR3 is 16 amino acids long. The CDR3 nucleotides read TGCGCCAGCAGCGAGTTCCCAGGGGGCCAACAAGAGACCCAGTACTTC. Protein product: CASSEFPGGQQETQYF.

This chain connects TRBV2 to TRBJ2-3, with D perhaps matching TRBD2 (5 bases). V gave up 2 bases and J gave up 1 base, with 7 bases separating them. Germline assignment: CDR1 SNHLY and CDR2 FYNNEI. The CDR3 consists of 14 residues. The CDR3 DNA is TGTGCCAGCAGTGAATTGCGGGGCACAGATACGCAGTATTTT. Encoded protein: CASSELRGTDTQYF.

Written as DNA, the CDR3 is TGTGCCAGCAGTGGGACAGGGGTGCAGCCCCAGCATTTT. Translation: CASSGTGVQPQHF. V and J are TRBV6-5 and TRBJ1-5, with 10 positions matching TRBD1. Trimming cost V 5 bases and J 7 bases; bases outside gene matches: 2. The CDR3 extends over 13 amino acids. The germline gives CDR1 MNHEY, CDR2 SVGAGI.

The V and J genes are TRBV5-4 and TRBJ2-1; TRBD2 matches 10 bases. V lost 4 bases to trimming and J lost 4 bases; unmatched junction nucleotides: 8. This CDR3 has 16 amino acids. Germline assignment: CDR1 SGHNT and CDR2 YYREEE (reference sequence). As DNA, the CDR3 is TGTGCCAGCAGCCCCCCAAAACTAGCGGGATACAATGAGCAGTTCTTC. This translates into CASSPPKLAGYNEQFF.

This chain uses TRBV15 with TRBJ2-7, with 10 bases identical to TRBD1. The J segment lost 4 bases and the V segment lost 5 bases, leaving 5 bases of the junction unmatched. This CDR3 has 14 residues. Germline V gives CDR1 LNHNV, CDR2 YYDKDF (reference sequence). The CDR3 sequence: CATSPGTGAYEQYF. The CDR3 DNA is TGTGCCACCAGCCCCGGGACAGGGGCATACGAGCAGTACTTC.

For this clone: This specimen includes other DNA sequences encoding the same CDR3. The chain joins TRBV5-1 to TRBJ2-3, with D perhaps TRBD2 (5 bases). V lost 2 bases and J 0 bases, leaving 10 bases between the germline ends. CDR3 length equals 15 residues. Per the germline V gene, CDR1 is SGHRS and CDR2 is YFSETQ. The CDR3 sequence is CASSFRRGSTDTQYF. As DNA, the CDR3 is TGCGCCAGCAGCTTCCGGCGAGGGAGCACAGATACGCAGTATTTT.

The rearrangement joins TRBV4-3 to TRBJ1-4, with D unclear. Per the germline V gene, CDR1 is LGHNA and CDR2 is YSLEER. The CDR3 consists of 16 residues. Trimming cost V 3 bases and J 4 bases, with 15 bases left between them. CDR3 DNA sequence: TGCGCCAGCAGCCAGGCGGTCCCCACAGATAATGAAAAACTGTTTTTT. Translation: CASSQAVPTDNEKLFF.

This clone was found once. The chain has TRBV30 and TRBJ1-4; 8 bases match TRBD1. Germline V CDR1 and CDR2: GTSNPN, SVGIG (reference sequence). J gave up 1 base and V 0 bases, and 1 base lay outside the gene matches. The CDR3 is 15 amino acids. The CDR3 here is CAWSVQGGTNEKLFF. The DNA of the CDR3 is TGTGCCTGGAGTGTACAGGGGGGAACTAATGAAAAACTGTTTTTT.

This chain joins TRBV19 and TRBJ1-5; D is ambiguous. This CDR3 has 11 amino acids. V shed 9 bases and J shed 7 bases, with 10 bases lying between them. The V gene's germline CDR1 is LNHDA and CDR2 SQIVND (reference sequence). The CDR3: CASSLGQPQHF. Written as DNA, the CDR3 is TGTGCCAGCTCCTTAGGACAGCCCCAGCATTTT.

The gene calls are TRBV27 and TRBJ2-2; D unresolved. Trimming took 10 bases from V and 1 from J, leaving 13 bases between them. CDR3 length equals 14 residues. Germline V lookup: CDR1 MNHEY, CDR2 SMNVEV (reference sequence). For the CDR3, the DNA is TGTGCCACCACCCGCCGCGGGAACACCGGGGAGCTGTTTTTT. It codes for CATTRRGNTGELFF.

On this clone itself: The same CDR3 can be traced to other DNA sequences in this sample. The chain uses TRBV28 and TRBJ1-5; no definite D call. The germline V and J ends were trimmed by 3 bases and 4 bases, with 1 base remaining between them. Germline assignment: CDR1 MDHEN and CDR2 SYDVKM. The CDR3 covers 11 residues. CDR3: CASSLNQPQHF. The DNA for the CDR3 is TGTGCCAGCAGTTTGAATCAGCCCCAGCATTTT.

This chain connects TRBV18 to TRBJ1-1; D remains ambiguous. With 4 bases removed from V and 10 bases from J, the gap between germline ends came to 13 bases. The germline gives CDR1 KGHSH, CDR2 LQKENI. This CDR3 has 12 residues. In nucleotides, the CDR3 is TGTGCCAGCTCACAAGAGCCAACGCGAGCTTTCTTT. This sequence encodes CASSQEPTRAFF.

J is TRBJ1-1 and V is TRBV29-1; D is uncertain. The V end was cut by 0 bases, the J end by 2 bases, with 7 bases between. The germline CDR1 and CDR2 sequences are SQVTM and ANQGSEA. The CDR3 sequence is 13 residues long. The CDR3 bases are TGCAGCGTTGAAGACCTGATTAACACTGAAGCTTTCTTT. This encodes CSVEDLINTEAFF.

The chain couples TRBV5-5 to TRBJ2-3; 10 positions match TRBD2. Germline trimming cut 4 bases from V and 2 bases from J; bases unmatched to any gene: 13. The CDR3 has 18 residues. Germline-derived CDR1 and CDR2 are SGHKS and YYEKEE (reference sequence). The CDR3 nucleotides are TGTGCCAGCAGCCCCCCCAGCTTAACTAGCGGGAACACAGATACGCAGTATTTT. Its protein product is CASSPPSLTSGNTDTQYF.

The rearrangement joins TRBV28 to TRBJ1-1; D unclear. Germline CDR1 is MDHEN and CDR2 is SYDVKM. The CDR3 is 12 residues long. Between the trimmed V and J ends, which lost 1 base and 6 bases, there was a span of 6 bases. The CDR3 loop reads CASSLYPPEAFF. As DNA, the CDR3 is TGTGCCAGCAGTTTATATCCGCCTGAAGCTTTCTTT.

This chain links TRBV5-6 with TRBJ1-5; D gene ambiguous. The CDR3 covers 13 residues. Trimming took 0 bases from V and 7 from J, leaving 8 bases between them. Germline CDR1 is SGHDT and CDR2 is YYEEEE. The CDR3 coding sequence is TGTGCCAGCAGCTTGGGGCGGTTACAGCCCCAGCATTTT. Protein: CASSLGRLQPQHF.

V gene TRBV18 combines with J gene TRBJ2-5; no clear D. The CDR3 runs to 13 residues. V was trimmed by 8 bases and J by 5 bases, leaving 15 bases between them. Per germline, CDR1 KGHSH and CDR2 LQKENI. CDR3 residues: CASDDKRRETQYF. The CDR3 region has the DNA TGTGCCAGCGACGATAAGCGAAGGGAGACCCAGTACTTC. Based on the CDR3 plus reference TRBV18 and TRBJ2-5, the full variable domain is NAGVMQNPRHLVRRRGQEARLRCSPMKGHSHVYWYRQLPEEGLKFMVYLQKENIIDESGMPKERFSAEFPKEGPSILRIQQVVRGDSAAYFCASDDKRRETQYFGPGTRLLVL.

The chain links TRBV21-1 to TRBJ2-2; TRBD1, the table's D call, was not compared with the DNA. TRBV21-1 is recorded as a pseudogene. The CDR3 contains 15 residues. CDR3 nucleotides: TGTGCCAGCAGCAAAGAGCTCAGGTACACCGGGGAGCTGTTTTTT. It is translated as CASSKELRYTGELFF.

The V call is TRBV7-9, the J call TRBJ1-2; D ambiguous. Germline CDR1 and CDR2: SEHNR and FQNEAQ (reference sequence). V lost 1 base and J lost 8, with 8 bases in between. The CDR3 loop spans 12 amino acids. The CDR3 protein is CASSLGSGGYTF. The CDR3 bases are TGTGCCAGCAGCTTAGGTTCCGGGGGCTACACCTTC.

The chain has TRBV18 and TRBJ2-7; D may match TRBD1 or TRBD2 (5 bases each). The length of the CDR3 is 14 residues. Trimming removed 3 bases from V and 7 bases from J, with 16 bases in between. Looked up from germline, CDR1 is KGHSH and CDR2 is LQKENI. The CDR3 loop is CASSPPGPRLEQYF. CDR3 in DNA: TGTGCCAGCTCACCGCCGGGACCGCGGTTGGAGCAGTACTTC. Variable domain in full (rest from reference TRBV18 and TRBJ2-7): NAGVMQNPRHLVRRRGQEARLRCSPMKGHSHVYWYRQLPEEGLKFMVYLQKENIIDESGMPKERFSAEFPKEGPSILRIQQVVRGDSAAYFCASSPPGPRLEQYFGPGTRLTVT.

The V and J genes are TRBV2 and TRBJ2-7; D gene unclear. The germline CDR1 and CDR2 sequences are SNHLY and FYNNEI. With 8 bases removed from V and 4 bases from J, the gap between germline ends came to 12 bases. This CDR3 has 12 residues. The CDR3 loop is CASRRLKYEQYF. CDR3 bases: TGTGCCAGCCGCCGTCTTAAATACGAGCAGTACTTC. The complete variable domain, with remaining parts taken from reference TRBV2 and TRBJ2-7, reads EPEVTQTPSHQVTQMGQEVILRCVPISNHLYFYWYRQILGQKVEFLVSFYNNEISEKSEIFDDQFSVERPDGSNFTLKIRSTKLEDSAMYFCASRRLKYEQYFGPGTRLTVT.

The chain employs TRBV9 and TRBJ2-5, with a tentative D call TRBD1 (5 bases). The CDR3 loop spans 15 amino acids. Germline CDR1 and CDR2: SGDLS and YYNGEE. Between the trimmed V and J ends, which lost 0 bases and 5 bases, there was a span of 14 bases. This CDR3 reads CASSVERGSSETQYF. The CDR3 nucleotides are TGTGCCAGCAGCGTAGAAAGGGGATCTTCGGAGACCCAGTACTTC.